The T cell receptor beta chain described here comes from a study of blood T cell repertoires in COVID-19. The wider study: The origin of the acute and convalescent COVID-19 samples was the United States, Italy and Spain.

Losses at the gene ends were 3 bases for V and 2 bases for J; bases not matched to a gene: 7. Germline-derived CDR1 and CDR2 are SGDLS and YYNGEE. This CDR3 has 15 residues. Repertoires were generated with immunoSEQ multiplex PCR, while TCRdb's copy carries only in-frame clones and drops some. The data show about 68,000 clones, 85% to 90% seen once. This TCR was sampled from a man in his forties or fifties with acute or convalescent COVID-19. The rearrangement uses TRBV9 and TRBJ1-1, with 7 bases fitting TRBD1. Input material: peripheral blood. This CDR3 reads CASSEAGTANTEAFF. The CDR3, as DNA: TGTGCCAGCAGCGAAGCCGGGACAGCTAACACTGAAGCTTTCTTT.